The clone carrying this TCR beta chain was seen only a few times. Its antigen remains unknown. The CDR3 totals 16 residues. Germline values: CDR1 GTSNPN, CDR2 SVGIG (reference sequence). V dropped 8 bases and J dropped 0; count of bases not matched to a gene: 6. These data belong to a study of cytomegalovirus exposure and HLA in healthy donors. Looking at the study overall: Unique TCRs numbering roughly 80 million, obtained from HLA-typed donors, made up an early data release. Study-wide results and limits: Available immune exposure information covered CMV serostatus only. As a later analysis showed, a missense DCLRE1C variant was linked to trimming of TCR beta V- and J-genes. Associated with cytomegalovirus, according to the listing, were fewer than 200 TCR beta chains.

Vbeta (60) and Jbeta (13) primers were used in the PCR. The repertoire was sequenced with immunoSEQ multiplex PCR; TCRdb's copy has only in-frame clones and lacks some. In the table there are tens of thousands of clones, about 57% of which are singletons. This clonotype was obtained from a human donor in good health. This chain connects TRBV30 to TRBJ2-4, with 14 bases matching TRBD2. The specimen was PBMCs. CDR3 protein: CAGGTSGGLAKNIQYF. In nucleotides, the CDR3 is TGTGCCGGAGGGACTAGCGGGGGACTAGCCAAAAACATTCAGTACTTC.